A single sample gave rise to the 4 T cell receptor beta chains below, sequenced in a study of HIV-infected patients and healthy controls (dated by TCRdb to the mid-2010s). Since whole blood was used without any cell fractionation, the repertoire reflected all peripheral T cells in unsorted form. The library was built by means of 5' RACE. Sequencing took place on an Illumina MiSeq. 450 to 500 ng RNA was reverse transcribed with SuperScript III using primers against the alpha and beta constant regions. Alpha and beta chain libraries were generated separately via chain-specific third strand synthesis with multiplexing indices. The raw public data were reprocessed by TCRdb itself: fastp quality trimming at Q25, MiXCR clonotype calling, in-frame beta chains only. Every distinct CDR3 protein forms one entry, paired with its most common genes and DNA. Within this sample are about 10,000 distinct CDR3 sequences, with more than 9% of them counted one time only. The ten largest make up more than 15% of the sample.

The sample was blood, taken before antiretroviral therapy. These receptors came from an adult with HIV infection.

This clonotype rates as medium-sized. The chain employs TRBV28 and TRBJ2-5, with a weak D call TRBD1 (6 bases). The CDR3 runs to 13 residues. V was trimmed by 5 bases and J by 3 bases, leaving 10 bases between them. CDR1 is MDHEN, CDR2 SYDVKM, per germline. CDR3 sequence (DNA): TGTGCCAGCAGTAGGGACACCGAAGAGACCCAGTACTTC. Its protein is CASSRDTEETQYF.

This clonotype is labeled as medium-sized. The chain carries TRBV9 and TRBJ1-2; 7 bases line up with TRBD1. V trimming: 4 bases; J trimming: 6 bases; junction bases outside the gene matches: 12. This CDR3 region has 15 residues. Germline loops: CDR1 SGDLS, CDR2 YYNGEE. In DNA, the CDR3 is TGTGCCAGCAGCCCCCGTAGGCAGGGGGTGCATGGCTACACCTTC. This encodes CASSPRRQGVHGYTF.

V usage is TRBV18 and J usage is TRBJ2-1; D perhaps matches TRBD1 (6 bases). The ends were cut back, 3 bases at V and 4 bases at J, with 13 bases in the middle. The CDR3 spans 15 residues. Germline V gene sequence: CDR1 KGHSH, CDR2 LQKENI. The CDR3 DNA is TGTGCCAGCTCACCTAGCGAGGGGACATACAATGAGCAGTTCTTC. Encoded protein: CASSPSEGTYNEQFF.

This clonotype showed up many times. The rearrangement joins TRBV11-1 to TRBJ2-3; D not resolved. CDR1 SGHAT and CDR2 FQDESV come from the germline V gene (reference sequence). CDR3 length equals 14 residues. V shed 2 bases and J shed 7 bases, with 13 bases lying between them. CDR3 protein: CASSLLAGANTQYF. The CDR3, as DNA: TGTGCCAGCAGCTTACTGGCAGGCGCAAATACGCAGTATTTT.